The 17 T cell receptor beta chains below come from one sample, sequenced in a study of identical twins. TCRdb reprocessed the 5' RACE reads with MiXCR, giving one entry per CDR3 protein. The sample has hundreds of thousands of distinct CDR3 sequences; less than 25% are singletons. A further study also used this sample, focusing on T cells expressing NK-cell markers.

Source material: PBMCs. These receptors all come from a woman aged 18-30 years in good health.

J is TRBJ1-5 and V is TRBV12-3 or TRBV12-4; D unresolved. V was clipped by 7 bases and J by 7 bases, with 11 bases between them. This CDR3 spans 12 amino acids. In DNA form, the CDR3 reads TGTGCCAGCACCGTAGCTTACCAGCCCCAGCATTTT. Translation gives CASTVAYQPQHF.

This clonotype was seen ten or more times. The CDR3 is CATSRGVSGPSSSEQFF. CDR3 in DNA: TGTGCCACCAGCAGAGGGGTAAGCGGACCCTCCAGCAGCGAGCAGTTCTTC. The chain uses TRBV15 and TRBJ2-1; the D gene is possibly TRBD2 (5 bases). The CDR3 extends over 17 amino acids. Trimming removed 1 base from V and 10 bases from J, with 23 bases in between. CDR1 is LNHNV, CDR2 YYDKDF, per germline (reference sequence).

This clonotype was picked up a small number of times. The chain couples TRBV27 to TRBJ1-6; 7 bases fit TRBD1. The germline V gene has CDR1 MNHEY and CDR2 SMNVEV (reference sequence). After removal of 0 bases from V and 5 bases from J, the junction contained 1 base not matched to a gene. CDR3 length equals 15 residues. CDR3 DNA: TGTGCCAGCAGTTTATCGGGACAGAATAATTCACCCCTCCACTTT. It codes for CASSLSGQNNSPLHF.

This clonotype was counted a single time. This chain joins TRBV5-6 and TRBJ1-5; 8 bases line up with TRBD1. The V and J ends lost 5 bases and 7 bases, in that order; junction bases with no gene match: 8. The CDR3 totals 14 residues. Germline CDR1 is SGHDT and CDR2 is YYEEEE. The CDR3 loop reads CASSSDRERQPQHF. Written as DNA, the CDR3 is TGTGCCAGCAGTTCGGACAGGGAACGACAGCCCCAGCATTTT. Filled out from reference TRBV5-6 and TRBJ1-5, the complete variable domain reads DAGVTQSPTHLIKTRGQQVTLRCSPKSGHDTVSWYQQALGQGPQFIFQYYEEEERQRGNFPDRFSGHQFPNYSSELNVNALLLGDSALYLCASSSDRERQPQHFGDGTRLSIL.

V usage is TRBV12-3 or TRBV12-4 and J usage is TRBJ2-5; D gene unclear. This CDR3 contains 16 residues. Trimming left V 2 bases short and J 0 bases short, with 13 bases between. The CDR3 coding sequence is TGTGCCAGCAGTTTAAGGCCTAGTCTAGACCAAGAGACCCAGTACTTC. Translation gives CASSLRPSLDQETQYF.

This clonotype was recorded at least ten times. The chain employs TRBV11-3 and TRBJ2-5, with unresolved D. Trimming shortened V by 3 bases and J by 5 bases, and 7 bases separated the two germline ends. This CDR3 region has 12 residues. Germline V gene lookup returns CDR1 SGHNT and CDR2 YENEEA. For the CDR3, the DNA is TGTGCCAGCAGCTTGATGTCGGAGACCCAGTACTTC. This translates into CASSLMSETQYF.

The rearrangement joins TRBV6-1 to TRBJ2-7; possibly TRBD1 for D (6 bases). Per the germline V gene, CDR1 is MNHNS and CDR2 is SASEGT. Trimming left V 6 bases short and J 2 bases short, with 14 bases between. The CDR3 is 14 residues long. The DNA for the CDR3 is TGTGCCAGCAGCGCGGACAGATCCGCCTACGAGCAGTACTTC. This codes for CASSADRSAYEQYF.

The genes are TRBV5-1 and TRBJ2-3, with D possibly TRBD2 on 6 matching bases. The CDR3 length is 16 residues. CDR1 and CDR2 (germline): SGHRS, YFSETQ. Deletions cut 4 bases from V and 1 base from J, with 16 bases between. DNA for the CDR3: TGCGCCAGCAGCCTGCCTCGACTAGAGCGCACAGATACGCAGTATTTT. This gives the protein CASSLPRLERTDTQYF. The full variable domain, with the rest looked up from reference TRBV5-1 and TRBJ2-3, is KAGVTQTPRYLIKTRGQQVTLSCSPISGHRSVSWYQQTPGQGLQFLFEYFSETQRNKGNFPGRFSGRQFSNSRSEMNVSTLELGDSALYLCASSLPRLERTDTQYFGPGTRLTVL.

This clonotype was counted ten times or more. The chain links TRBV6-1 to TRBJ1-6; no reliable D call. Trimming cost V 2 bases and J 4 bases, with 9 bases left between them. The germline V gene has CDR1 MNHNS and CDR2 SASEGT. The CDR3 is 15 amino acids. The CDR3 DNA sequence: TGTGCCAGCAGTGAAAATATCCCTTATAATTCACCCCTCCACTTT. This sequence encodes CASSENIPYNSPLHF.

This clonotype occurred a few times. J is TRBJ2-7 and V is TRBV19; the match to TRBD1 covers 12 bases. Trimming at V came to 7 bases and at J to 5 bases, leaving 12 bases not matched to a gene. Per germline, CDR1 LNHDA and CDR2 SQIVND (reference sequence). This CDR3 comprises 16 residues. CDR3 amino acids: CASISRPGQGADEQYF. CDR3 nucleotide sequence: TGTGCCAGTATCTCCCGGCCGGGACAGGGGGCCGACGAGCAGTACTTC.

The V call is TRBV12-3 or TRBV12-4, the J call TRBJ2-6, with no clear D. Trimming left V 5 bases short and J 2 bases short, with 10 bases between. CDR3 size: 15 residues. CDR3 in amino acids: CASSIVPAGANVLTF. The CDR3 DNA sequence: TGTGCCAGCAGTATCGTCCCAGCTGGGGCCAACGTCCTGACTTTC.

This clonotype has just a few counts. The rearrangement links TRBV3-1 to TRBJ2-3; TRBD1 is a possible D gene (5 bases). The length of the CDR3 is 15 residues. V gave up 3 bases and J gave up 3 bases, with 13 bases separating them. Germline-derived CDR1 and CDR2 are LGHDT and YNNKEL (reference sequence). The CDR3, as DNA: TGTGCCAGCAGCCATCTTCAGGGCGTAACAGATACGCAGTATTTT. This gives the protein CASSHLQGVTDTQYF.

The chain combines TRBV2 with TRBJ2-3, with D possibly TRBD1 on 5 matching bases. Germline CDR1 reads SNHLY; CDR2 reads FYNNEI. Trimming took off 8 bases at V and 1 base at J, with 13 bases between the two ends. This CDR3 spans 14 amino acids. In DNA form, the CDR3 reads TGTGCCAGCCTCCCTGGGGCTCGCACAGATACGCAGTATTTT. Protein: CASLPGARTDTQYF.

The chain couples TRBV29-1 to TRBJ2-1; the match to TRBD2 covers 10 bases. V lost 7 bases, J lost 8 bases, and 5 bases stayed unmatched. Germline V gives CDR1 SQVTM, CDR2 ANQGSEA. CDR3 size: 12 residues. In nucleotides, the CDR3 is TGCAGCGCTACAGCGGGGGGGCATGAGCAGTTCTTC. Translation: CSATAGGHEQFF.

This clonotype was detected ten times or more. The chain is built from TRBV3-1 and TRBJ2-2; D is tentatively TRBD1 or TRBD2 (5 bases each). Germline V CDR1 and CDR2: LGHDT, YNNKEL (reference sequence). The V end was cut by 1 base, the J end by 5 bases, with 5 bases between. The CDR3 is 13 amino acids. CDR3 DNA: TGTGCCAGCAGCCAAGGGGGGACCGGGGAGCTGTTTTTT. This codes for CASSQGGTGELFF.

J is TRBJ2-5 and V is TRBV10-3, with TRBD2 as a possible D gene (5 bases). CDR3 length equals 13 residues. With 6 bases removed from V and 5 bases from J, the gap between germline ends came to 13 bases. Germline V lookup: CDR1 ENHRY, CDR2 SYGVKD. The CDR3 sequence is CAISEPWRETQYF. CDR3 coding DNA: TGTGCCATCAGCGAACCCTGGAGGGAGACCCAGTACTTC.

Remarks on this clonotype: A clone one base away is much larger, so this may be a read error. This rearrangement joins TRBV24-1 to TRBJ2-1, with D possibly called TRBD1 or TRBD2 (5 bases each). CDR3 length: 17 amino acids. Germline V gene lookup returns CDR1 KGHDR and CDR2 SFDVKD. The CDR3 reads CATSEGSDTPDYNVQFF. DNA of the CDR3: TGTGCCACCAGTGAAGGGTCGGACACACCCGACTACAATGTGCAGTTCTTC.